This TCR beta chain is from a study of T cell responses to AZD1222 COVID-19 vaccine. Concerning this clone: The antigen is not known.

Whole-study findings and limits: Most donors were white British and more were female, and clonal diversity was possibly underestimated.

Some clones are missing from TCRdb's copy, which holds only in-frame ones; the method was immunoSEQ multiplex PCR. This table has approximately 50,000 clones, about 88% appearing once. This clonotype was obtained from an adult who received the AZD1222 COVID-19 vaccine. This specimen consisted of peripheral blood, obtained 28 days after the second AZD1222 dose.

CDR3 sequence: CASSLAGGAPYGYTF. CDR3 coding DNA: TGCGCCAGCAGCTTGGCCGGGGGAGCCCCCTATGGCTACACCTTC. V gene TRBV5-1 combines with J gene TRBJ1-2; D is possibly TRBD1 (5 bases). V was pared by 0 bases and J by 4 bases, with 13 bases between. Germline CDR1 and CDR2: SGHRS and YFSETQ. This CDR3 is built from 15 residues.